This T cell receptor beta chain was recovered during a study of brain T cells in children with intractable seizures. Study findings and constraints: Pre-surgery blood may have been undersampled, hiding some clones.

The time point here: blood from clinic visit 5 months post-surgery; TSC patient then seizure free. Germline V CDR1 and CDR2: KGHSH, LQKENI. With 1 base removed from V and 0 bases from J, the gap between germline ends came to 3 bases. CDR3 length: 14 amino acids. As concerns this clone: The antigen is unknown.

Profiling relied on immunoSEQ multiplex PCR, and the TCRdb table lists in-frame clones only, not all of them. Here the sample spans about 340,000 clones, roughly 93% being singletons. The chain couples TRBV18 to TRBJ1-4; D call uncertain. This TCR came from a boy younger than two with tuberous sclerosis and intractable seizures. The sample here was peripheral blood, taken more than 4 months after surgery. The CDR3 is CASSPRTTNEKLFF. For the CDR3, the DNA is TGTGCCAGCTCACCACGCACAACTAATGAAAAACTGTTTTTT.